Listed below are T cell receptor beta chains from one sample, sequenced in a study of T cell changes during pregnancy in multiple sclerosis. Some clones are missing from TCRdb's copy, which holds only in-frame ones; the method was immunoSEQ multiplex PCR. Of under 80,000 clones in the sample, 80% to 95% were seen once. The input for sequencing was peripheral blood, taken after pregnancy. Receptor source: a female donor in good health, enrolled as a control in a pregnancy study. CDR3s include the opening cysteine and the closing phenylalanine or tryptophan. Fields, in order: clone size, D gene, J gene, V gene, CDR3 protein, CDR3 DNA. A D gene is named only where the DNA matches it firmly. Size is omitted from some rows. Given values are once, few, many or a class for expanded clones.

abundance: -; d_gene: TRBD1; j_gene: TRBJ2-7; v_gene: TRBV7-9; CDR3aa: CASSHPSGQGAEQYF; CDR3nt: TGTGCCAGCAGCCACCCATCGGGACAGGGGGCCGAGCAGTACTTC
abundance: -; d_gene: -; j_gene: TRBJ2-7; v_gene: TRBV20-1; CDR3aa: CSGQGSYEQYF; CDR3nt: TGCAGTGGTCAGGGGTCCTACGAGCAGTACTTC
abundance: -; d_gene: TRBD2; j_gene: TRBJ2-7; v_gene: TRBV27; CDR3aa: CASSYRTSIGYEQYF; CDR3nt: TGTGCCAGCAGTTACCGGACTAGTATTGGCTACGAGCAGTACTTC
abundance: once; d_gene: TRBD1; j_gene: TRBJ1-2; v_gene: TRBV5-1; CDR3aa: CASSLKMSGTGGKNYGYTF; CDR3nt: TGCGCCAGCAGCCTAAAAATGTCCGGGACAGGGGGCAAGAACTATGGCTACACCTTC
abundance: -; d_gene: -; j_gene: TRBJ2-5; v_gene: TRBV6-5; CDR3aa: CASSYGRAVQETQYF; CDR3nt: TGTGCCAGCAGTTACGGGCGGGCAGTCCAAGAGACCCAGTACTTC
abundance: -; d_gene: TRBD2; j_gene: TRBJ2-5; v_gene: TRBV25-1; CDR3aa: CASSGGLAKRETQYF; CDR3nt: TGTGCCAGCAGTGGGGGACTAGCTAAACGAGAGACCCAGTACTTC
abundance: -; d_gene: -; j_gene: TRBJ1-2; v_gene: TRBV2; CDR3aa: CASSDISTGPYTF; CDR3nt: TGTGCCAGCAGTGATATTTCGACTGGCCCCTACACCTTC
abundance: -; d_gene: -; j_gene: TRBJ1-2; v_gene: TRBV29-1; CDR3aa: CSVDPRDGYTF; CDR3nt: TGCAGCGTTGATCCGCGGGATGGCTACACCTTC
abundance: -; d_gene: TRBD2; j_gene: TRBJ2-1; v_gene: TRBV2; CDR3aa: CASSEGGLVRGFF; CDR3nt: TGTGCCAGCAGTGAGGGAGGGCTAGTGAGGGGGTTCTTC
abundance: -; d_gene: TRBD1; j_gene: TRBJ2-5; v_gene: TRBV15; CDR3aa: CATSRGDRGKETQYF; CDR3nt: TGTGCCACCAGCAGAGGGGACAGGGGAAAAGAGACCCAGTACTTC
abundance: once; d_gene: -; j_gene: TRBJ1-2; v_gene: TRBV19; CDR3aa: CASRSGGGYTF; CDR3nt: TGTGCCAGTAGGAGTGGAGGCGGCTACACCTTC